This entry describes one T cell receptor (beta chain). The data are from a study of shared T cell receptors in the human thymus. Germline CDR1 reads SGHDN; CDR2 reads FVKESK. J lost 7 bases, V lost 3 bases, and 7 bases had no gene match. This CDR3 region has 15 residues. The method was immunoSEQ multiplex PCR; TCRdb's version includes in-frame clones alone and lacks a portion of them. The repertoire holds some 640,000 clones, with approximately 89% as singletons. A further study also used this sample, focusing on human thymus T cells. From that study: Infants, healthy and Finnish, who were having corrective surgery for congenital heart defects served as donors. Corrective heart surgery yielded the resections from which the thymus tissue came. Across thymic and blood repertoires, the usage of V and J genes appeared to be biased. As related research reported, thymic repertoires overlapped highly among unrelated individuals.

J is TRBJ1-4 and V is TRBV14; 8 bases fit TRBD1. Sequencing used thymocytes. The TCR comes from a boy under three years old with a congenital heart defect. CDR3 bases: TGTGCCAGCAGCCACAGACAGGGGCGGGGTGAAAAACTGTTTTTT. Protein sequence: CASSHRQGRGEKLFF. The complete variable domain, with remaining parts taken from reference TRBV14 and TRBJ1-4, reads EAGVTQFPSHSVIEKGQTVTLRCDPISGHDNLYWYRRVMGKEIKFLLHFVKESKQDESGMPNNRFLAERTGGTYSTLKVQPAELEDSGVYFCASSHRQGRGEKLFFGSGTQLSVL.